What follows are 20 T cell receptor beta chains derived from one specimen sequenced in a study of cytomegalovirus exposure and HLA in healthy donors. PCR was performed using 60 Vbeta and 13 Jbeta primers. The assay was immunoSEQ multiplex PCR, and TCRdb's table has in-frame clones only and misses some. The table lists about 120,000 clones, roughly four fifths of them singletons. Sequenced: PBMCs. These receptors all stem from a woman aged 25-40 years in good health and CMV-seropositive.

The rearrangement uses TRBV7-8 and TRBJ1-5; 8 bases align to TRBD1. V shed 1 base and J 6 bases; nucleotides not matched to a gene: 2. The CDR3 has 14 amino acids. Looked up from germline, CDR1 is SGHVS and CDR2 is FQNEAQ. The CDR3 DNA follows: TGTGCCAGCAGCTTAGGGACAGGGCCTCAGCCCCAGCATTTT. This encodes CASSLGTGPQPQHF.

For the CDR3, the DNA is TGTGCCAGCAGCGTAGGCTCCCCCCGACAGGACTATAATTCACCCCTCCACTTT. Protein sequence: CASSVGSPRQDYNSPLHF. The chain uses TRBV9 and TRBJ1-6; possible D gene TRBD1, 6 bases. Trimming removed 0 bases at V and 3 bases at J, with 16 bases between. This CDR3 has 18 amino acids. Germline lookup yields CDR1 SGDLS and CDR2 YYNGEE. The entire variable domain, with the rest obtained from reference TRBV9 and TRBJ1-6, is as follows: DSGVTQTPKHLITATGQRVTLRCSPRSGDLSVYWYQQSLDQGLQFLIQYYNGEERAKGNILERFSAQQFPDLHSELNLSSLELGDSALYFCASSVGSPRQDYNSPLHFGNGTRLTVT.

The CDR3 protein is CASSRGRRTQYF. CDR3 in DNA: TGTGCCAGCAGCCGAGGGAGGAGGACCCAGTACTTC. The V call is TRBV7-2, the J call TRBJ2-5; D possibly corresponds to TRBD2 (6 bases). The V end was cut by 5 bases, the J end by 7 bases, with 11 bases between. This CDR3 spans 12 amino acids. Germline assignment: CDR1 SGHTA and CDR2 FQGNSA.

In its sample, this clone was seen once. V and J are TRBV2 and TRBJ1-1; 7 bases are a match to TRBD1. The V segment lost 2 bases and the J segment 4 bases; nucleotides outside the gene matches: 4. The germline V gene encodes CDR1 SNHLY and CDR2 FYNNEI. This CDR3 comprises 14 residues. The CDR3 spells CASSELQGPTEAFF. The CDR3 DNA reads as TGTGCCAGCAGTGAATTACAGGGGCCCACTGAAGCTTTCTTT.

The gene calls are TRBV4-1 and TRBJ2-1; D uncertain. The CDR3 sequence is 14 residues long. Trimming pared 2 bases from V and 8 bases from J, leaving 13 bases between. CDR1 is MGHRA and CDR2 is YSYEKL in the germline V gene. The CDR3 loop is CASSQRMKSDEQFF. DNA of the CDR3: TGCGCCAGCAGCCAACGGATGAAGAGCGATGAGCAGTTCTTC.

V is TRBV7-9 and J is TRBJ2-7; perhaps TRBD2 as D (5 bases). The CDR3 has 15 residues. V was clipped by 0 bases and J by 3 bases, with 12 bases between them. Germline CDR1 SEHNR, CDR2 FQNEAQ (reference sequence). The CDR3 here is CASSLAVGSYYEQYF. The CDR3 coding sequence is TGTGCCAGCAGCTTAGCTGTGGGGAGCTACTACGAGCAGTACTTC.

The CDR3 is CASSGDNLNTEAFF. CDR3 DNA sequence: TGCGCCAGCAGCGGGGACAACCTGAACACTGAAGCTTTCTTT. The J gene is TRBJ1-1, the V gene TRBV5-1, with D maybe TRBD1 (6 bases). The CDR3 extends over 14 amino acids. Deletions cut 4 bases from V and 0 bases from J, with 10 bases between. Germline loops: CDR1 SGHRS, CDR2 YFSETQ.

DNA for the CDR3: TGTGCCAGCAGTTACCCGGGGGGCACTGAAGCTTTCTTT. Translation gives CASSYPGGTEAFF. The chain recombines TRBV6-5 with TRBJ1-1; possible D gene TRBD1, 5 bases. The CDR3 is 13 residues long. Germline assignment: CDR1 MNHEY and CDR2 SVGAGI. V lost 2 bases and J lost 4, with 8 bases in between.

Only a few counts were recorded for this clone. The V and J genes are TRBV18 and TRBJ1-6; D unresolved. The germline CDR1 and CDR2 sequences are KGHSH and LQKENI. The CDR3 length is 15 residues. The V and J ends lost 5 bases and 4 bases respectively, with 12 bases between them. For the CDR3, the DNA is TGTGCCAGCTCAGAATACGACTATTATAATTCACCCCTCCACTTT. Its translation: CASSEYDYYNSPLHF. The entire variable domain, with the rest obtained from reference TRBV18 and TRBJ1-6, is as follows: NAGVMQNPRHLVRRRGQEARLRCSPMKGHSHVYWYRQLPEEGLKFMVYLQKENIIDESGMPKERFSAEFPKEGPSILRIQQVVRGDSAAYFCASSEYDYYNSPLHFGNGTRLTVT.

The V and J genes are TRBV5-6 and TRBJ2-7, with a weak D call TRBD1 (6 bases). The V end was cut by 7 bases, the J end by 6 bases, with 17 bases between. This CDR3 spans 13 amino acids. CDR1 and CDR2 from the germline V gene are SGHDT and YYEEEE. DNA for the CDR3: TGTGCCAGCCACTGGCCGCGAGGGGGCGAGCAGTACTTC. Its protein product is CASHWPRGGEQYF.

CDR3: CASSPSRFRGEQFF. In DNA, the CDR3 is TGTGCCAGCAGTCCTTCGAGGTTTAGGGGAGAGCAGTTCTTC. J is TRBJ2-1 and V is TRBV6-5; D is possibly TRBD1 (5 bases). CDR3 size: 14 residues. V dropped 5 bases and J dropped 10 bases, with 18 bases sitting between them. Germline values: CDR1 MNHEY, CDR2 SVGAGI.

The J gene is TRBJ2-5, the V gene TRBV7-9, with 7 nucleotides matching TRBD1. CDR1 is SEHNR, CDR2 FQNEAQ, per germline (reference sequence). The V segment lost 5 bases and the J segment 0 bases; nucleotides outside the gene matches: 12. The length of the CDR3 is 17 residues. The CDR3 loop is CASSTSWVRGNQETQYF. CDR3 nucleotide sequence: TGTGCCAGCAGCACTTCGTGGGTCAGGGGGAACCAAGAGACCCAGTACTTC.

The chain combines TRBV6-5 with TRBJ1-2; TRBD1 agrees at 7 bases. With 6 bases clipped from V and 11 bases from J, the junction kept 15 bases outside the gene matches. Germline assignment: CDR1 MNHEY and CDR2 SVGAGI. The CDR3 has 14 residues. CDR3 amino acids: CASSPTSGQAFYTF. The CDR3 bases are TGTGCCAGCAGCCCCACCTCAGGACAGGCCTTTTACACCTTC.

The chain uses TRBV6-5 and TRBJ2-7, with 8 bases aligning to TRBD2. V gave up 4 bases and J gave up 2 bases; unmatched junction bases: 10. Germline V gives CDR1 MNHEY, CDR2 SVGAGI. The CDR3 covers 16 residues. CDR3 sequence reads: CASSWLAGGTAYEQYF. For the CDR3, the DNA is TGTGCCAGCAGTTGGTTGGCGGGGGGAACCGCCTACGAGCAGTACTTC.

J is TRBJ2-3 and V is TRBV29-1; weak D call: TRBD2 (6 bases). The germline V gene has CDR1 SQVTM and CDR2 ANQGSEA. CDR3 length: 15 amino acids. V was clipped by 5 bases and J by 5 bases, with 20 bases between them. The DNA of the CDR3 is TGCAGCGTTAGAAAAGGCTTTAGGGGAGGAGATACGCAGTATTTT. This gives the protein CSVRKGFRGGDTQYF.

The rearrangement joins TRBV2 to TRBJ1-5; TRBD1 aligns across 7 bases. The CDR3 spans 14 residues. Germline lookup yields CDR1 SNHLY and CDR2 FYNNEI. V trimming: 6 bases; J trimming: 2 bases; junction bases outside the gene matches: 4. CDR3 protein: CASRGTVRNQPQHF. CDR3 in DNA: TGTGCCAGCAGAGGGACAGTTCGCAATCAGCCCCAGCATTTT.

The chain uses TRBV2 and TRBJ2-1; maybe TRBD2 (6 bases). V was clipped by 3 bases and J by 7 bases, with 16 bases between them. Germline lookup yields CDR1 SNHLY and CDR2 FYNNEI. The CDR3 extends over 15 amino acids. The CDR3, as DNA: TGTGCCAGCAGTGATGATGGGACTTCAACTAATGAGCAGTTCTTC. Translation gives CASSDDGTSTNEQFF.

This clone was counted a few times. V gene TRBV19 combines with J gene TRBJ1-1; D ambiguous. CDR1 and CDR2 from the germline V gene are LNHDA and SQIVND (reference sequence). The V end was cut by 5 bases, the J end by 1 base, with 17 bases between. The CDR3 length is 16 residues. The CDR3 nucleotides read TGTGCCAGTAGTCCCCTGGGCGGGCAATCGAACACTGAAGCTTTCTTT. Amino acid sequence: CASSPLGGQSNTEAFF.

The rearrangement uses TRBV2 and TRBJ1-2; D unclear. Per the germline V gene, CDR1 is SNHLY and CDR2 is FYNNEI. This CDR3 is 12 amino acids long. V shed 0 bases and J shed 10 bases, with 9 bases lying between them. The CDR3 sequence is CASSEAENYYTF. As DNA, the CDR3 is TGTGCCAGCAGTGAAGCAGAGAATTACTACACCTTC.

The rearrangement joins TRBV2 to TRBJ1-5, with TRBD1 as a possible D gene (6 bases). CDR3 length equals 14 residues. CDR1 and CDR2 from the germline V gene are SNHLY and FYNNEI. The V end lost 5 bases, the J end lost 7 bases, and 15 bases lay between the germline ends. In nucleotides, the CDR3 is TGTGCCAGCAGTTACAGGAAGGGGGAGCAGCCCCAGCATTTT. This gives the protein CASSYRKGEQPQHF.